This TCR beta chain was sequenced in a study of shared clonotypes between healthy human individuals. Study-level information: There were three CD4 naive, three CD4 memory, two CD8 naive and one CD8 memory plates per donor.

The method was immunoSEQ multiplex PCR; TCRdb's version includes in-frame clones alone and lacks a portion of them. Of about 1 million clones listed, 60% to 80% are singletons. Germline CDR1 and CDR2: MDHEN and SYDVKM. The CDR3 length is 18 residues. The V gene end was trimmed by 2 bases and the J gene end by 3 bases; junction bases not matched to a gene: 13. The split of CD4+ cells yielded CD45RA+ naive and CD45RA-negative memory subsets. This sequence originates from a man aged 18-30 years in good health. V and J are TRBV28 and TRBJ2-7, with TRBD2 matching 10 bases. Sample: memory CD4+ T cells sorted from blood. Specified subset: CD45RA-negative fraction. CDR3 sequence: CASSLGSWLAGANYEQYF. For the CDR3, the DNA is TGTGCCAGCAGTTTAGGGTCTTGGCTAGCGGGGGCCAACTACGAGCAGTACTTC.